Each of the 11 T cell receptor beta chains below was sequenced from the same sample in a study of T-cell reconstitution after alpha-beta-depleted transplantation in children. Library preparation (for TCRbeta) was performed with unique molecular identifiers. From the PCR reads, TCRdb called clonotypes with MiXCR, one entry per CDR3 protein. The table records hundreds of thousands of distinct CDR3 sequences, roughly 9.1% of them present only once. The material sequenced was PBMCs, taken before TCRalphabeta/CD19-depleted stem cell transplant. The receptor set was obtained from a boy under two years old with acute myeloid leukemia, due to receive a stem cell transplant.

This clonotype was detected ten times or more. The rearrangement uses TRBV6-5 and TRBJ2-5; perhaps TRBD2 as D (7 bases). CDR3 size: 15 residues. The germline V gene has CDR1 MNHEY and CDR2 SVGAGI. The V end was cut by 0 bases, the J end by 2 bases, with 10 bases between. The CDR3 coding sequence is TGTGCCAGCAGTTACTCGGAGGGGGGGCAAGAGACCCAGTACTTC. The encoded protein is CASSYSEGGQETQYF.

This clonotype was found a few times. Written as DNA, the CDR3 is TGTGCCAGCAGTGAATATGTAGCGGACAGGATTGTCTACGAGCAGTACTTC. Translated, it gives CASSEYVADRIVYEQYF. The chain combines TRBV2 with TRBJ2-7; D is possibly TRBD1 (7 bases). CDR1 is SNHLY and CDR2 is FYNNEI in the germline V gene. V dropped 2 bases and J dropped 3 bases, with 20 bases sitting between them. The CDR3 spans 17 residues.

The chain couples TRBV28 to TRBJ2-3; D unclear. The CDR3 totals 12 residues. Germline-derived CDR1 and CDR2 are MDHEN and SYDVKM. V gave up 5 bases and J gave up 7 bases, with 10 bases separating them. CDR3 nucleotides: TGTGCCAGCAGTGTCCCTAGTTATACGCAGTATTTT. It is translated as CASSVPSYTQYF.

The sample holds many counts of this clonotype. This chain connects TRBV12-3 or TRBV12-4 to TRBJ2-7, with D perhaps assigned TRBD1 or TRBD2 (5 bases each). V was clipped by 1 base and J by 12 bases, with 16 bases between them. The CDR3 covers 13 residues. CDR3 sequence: CASSLGDGPSPYF. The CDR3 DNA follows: TGTGCCAGCAGTTTAGGGGACGGGCCGAGTCCGTACTTC.

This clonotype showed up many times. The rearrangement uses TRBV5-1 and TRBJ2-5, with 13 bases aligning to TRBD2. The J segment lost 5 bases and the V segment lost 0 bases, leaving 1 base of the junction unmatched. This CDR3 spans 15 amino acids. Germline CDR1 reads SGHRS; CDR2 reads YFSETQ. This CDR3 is CASSLEGLAGETQYF. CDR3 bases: TGCGCCAGCAGCTTGGAGGGACTAGCGGGGGAGACCCAGTACTTC.

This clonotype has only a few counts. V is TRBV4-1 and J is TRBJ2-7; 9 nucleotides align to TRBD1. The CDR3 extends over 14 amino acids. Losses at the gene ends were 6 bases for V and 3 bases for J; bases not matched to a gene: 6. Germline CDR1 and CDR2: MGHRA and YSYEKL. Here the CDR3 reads CASSFRDRDYEQYF. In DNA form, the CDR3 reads TGCGCCAGCAGTTTCCGGGACAGGGACTACGAGCAGTACTTC.

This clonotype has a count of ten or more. CDR3 sequence (DNA): TGTGCCAGACCCCGACAGAACACTGAAGCTTTCTTT. This codes for CARPRQNTEAFF. The rearrangement uses TRBV6-4 and TRBJ1-1, with no clear D. This CDR3 is 12 amino acids long. Between the trimmed V and J ends, which lost 9 bases and 1 base, there was a span of 9 bases. In germline, CDR1 is MRHNA, CDR2 SNTAGT.

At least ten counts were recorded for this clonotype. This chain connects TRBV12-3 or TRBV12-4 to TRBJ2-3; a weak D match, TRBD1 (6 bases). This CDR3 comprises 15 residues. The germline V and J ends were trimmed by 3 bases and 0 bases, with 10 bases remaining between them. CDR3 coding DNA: TGTGCCAGCAGTTTTTGGGGGCGAAGCACAGATACGCAGTATTTT. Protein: CASSFWGRSTDTQYF.

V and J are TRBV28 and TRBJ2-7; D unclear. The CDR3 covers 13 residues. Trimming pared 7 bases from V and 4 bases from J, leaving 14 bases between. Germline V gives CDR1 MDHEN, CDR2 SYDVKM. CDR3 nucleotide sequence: TGTGCCAGCACCGAGAGCAACAATTACGAGCAGTACTTC. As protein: CASTESNNYEQYF.

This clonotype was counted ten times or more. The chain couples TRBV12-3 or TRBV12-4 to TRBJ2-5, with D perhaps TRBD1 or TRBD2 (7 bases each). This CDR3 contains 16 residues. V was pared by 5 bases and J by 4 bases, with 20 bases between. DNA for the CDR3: TGTGCCAGCAGTGGCAGGGGGGGGATGGAACGAGAGACCCAGTACTTC. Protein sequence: CASSGRGGMERETQYF.

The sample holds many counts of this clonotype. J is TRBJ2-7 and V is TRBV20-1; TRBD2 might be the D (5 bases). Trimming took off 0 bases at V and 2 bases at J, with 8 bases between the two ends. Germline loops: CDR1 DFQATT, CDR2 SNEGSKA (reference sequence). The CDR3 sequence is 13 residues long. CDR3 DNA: TGCAGTGCTAGAGATGGGGAGACCTACGAGCAGTACTTC. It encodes CSARDGETYEQYF.